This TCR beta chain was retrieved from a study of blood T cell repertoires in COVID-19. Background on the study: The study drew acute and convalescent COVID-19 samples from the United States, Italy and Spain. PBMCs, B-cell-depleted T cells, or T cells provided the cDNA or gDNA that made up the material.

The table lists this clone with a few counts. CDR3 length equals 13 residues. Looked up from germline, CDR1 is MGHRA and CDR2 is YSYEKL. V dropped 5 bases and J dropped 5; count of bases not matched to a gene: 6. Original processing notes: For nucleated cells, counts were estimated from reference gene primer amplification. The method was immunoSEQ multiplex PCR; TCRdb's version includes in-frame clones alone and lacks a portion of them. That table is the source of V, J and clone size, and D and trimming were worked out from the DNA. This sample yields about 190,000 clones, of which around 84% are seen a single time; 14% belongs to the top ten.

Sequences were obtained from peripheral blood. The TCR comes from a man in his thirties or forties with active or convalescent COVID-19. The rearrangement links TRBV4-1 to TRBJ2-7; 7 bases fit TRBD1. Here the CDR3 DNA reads TGCGCCAGCAGCAGTAACAGGGGCAACGAGCAGTACTTC. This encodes CASSSNRGNEQYF.